The present T cell receptor beta chain was sequenced within a study of blood T cell repertoires in COVID-19. Enrollees, roughly 18 to 90 years old, lived in about two dozen US areas. Participant-reported clinical history was the basis for cohort assignment. Participants in the exposed group had met a COVID-19 case in the 2 weeks before joining the study. TCRdb's table, derived via immunoSEQ multiplex PCR, lists solely in-frame clones and lacks some. The repertoire holds 230,000 or so clones, approximately 85% seen once, with approximately 6.6% in the top ten. The length of the CDR3 is 16 residues. Trimming removed 2 bases at V and 7 bases at J, with 19 bases between. The germline V gene has CDR1 SGDLS and CDR2 YYNGEE.

The source material was PBMCs or T cells enriched from blood (not recorded which). The chain recombines TRBV9 with TRBJ1-3, with D perhaps TRBD1 (6 bases). This clonotype originated in a woman aged 45 to 65 who had been exposed to COVID-19. CDR3 protein: CASSVGLSGVGNTIYF. The CDR3 nucleotides are TGTGCCAGCAGCGTGGGTTTGTCAGGGGTCGGGAACACCATATATTTT.